Following are 13 T cell receptor beta chains from one sample sequenced in a study of T-cell reconstitution after alpha-beta-depleted transplantation in children. Preparing the TCRbeta library involved the use of unique molecular identifiers. TCRdb reanalysed the PCR reads using MiXCR and keeps one entry per CDR3 protein. The sample has approximately 800,000 distinct CDR3 sequences; about 15% are singletons. The source material was PBMCs, mostly from graft donor cells, sampled 360 days after TCRalphabeta/CD19-depleted stem cell transplant. These receptors all come from a male patient aged 10 to 17 who had a stem cell transplant for acute lymphoblastic leukemia, so the T cells may come from the graft donor.

This clonotype occurred a few times. The chain joins TRBV27 to TRBJ2-7; 7 bases are a match to TRBD1. V lost 6 bases to trimming and J lost 12 bases; unmatched junction nucleotides: 17. The germline CDR1 and CDR2 sequences are MNHEY and SMNVEV (reference sequence). The CDR3 has 14 amino acids. The CDR3 nucleotides are TGTGCCAGCAGCAGGGACAGTTCGGCTAGGAGTCGGTACTTC. Amino acids: CASSRDSSARSRYF.

This clonotype was seen a few times. V is TRBV12-3 or TRBV12-4 and J is TRBJ2-2; 9 nucleotides align to TRBD2. The CDR3 contains 17 residues. After removal of 8 bases from V and 3 bases from J, the junction contained 13 bases not matched to a gene. CDR3: CASRTKGLAGYTGELFF. The CDR3 nucleotides read TGTGCCAGCCGGACCAAAGGGCTAGCGGGATACACCGGGGAGCTGTTTTTT.

There are many counts of this clonotype. This chain connects TRBV5-1 to TRBJ2-1; 13 bases agree with TRBD2. Germline lookup yields CDR1 SGHRS and CDR2 YFSETQ. This CDR3 spans 16 amino acids. Trimming at V came to 3 bases and at J to 0 bases, leaving 0 bases not matched to a gene. The CDR3 DNA sequence: TGCGCCAGCAGCTGGACTAGCGGGAGCTCCTACAATGAGCAGTTCTTC. Its protein is CASSWTSGSSYNEQFF.

In this sample, this clonotype turned up a few times. V gene TRBV5-1 combines with J gene TRBJ2-1; D may be TRBD2 (5 bases). V was cut by 0 bases and J by 5 bases, with 15 bases left in between. Germline V gene data show CDR1 as SGHRS and CDR2 as YFSETQ. This CDR3 region has 16 residues. CDR3 residues: CASSLVSRTTNNEQFF. The CDR3 coding sequence is TGCGCCAGCAGCTTGGTCAGCAGAACGACTAACAATGAGCAGTTCTTC.

This rearrangement joins TRBV20-1 to TRBJ2-5; TRBD1 is a possible D gene (6 bases). Trimming took 6 bases from V and 3 from J, leaving 23 bases between them. The length of the CDR3 is 16 residues. The germline gives CDR1 DFQATT, CDR2 SNEGSKA (reference sequence). DNA for the CDR3: TGCAGTGCCTCGATTGTAGGTGCCAAGGGGGAAGAGACCCAGTACTTC. It specifies CSASIVGAKGEETQYF.

The rearrangement links TRBV11-1 to TRBJ2-5; maybe TRBD2 (6 bases). From germline, CDR1 is SGHAT and CDR2 FQDESV (reference sequence). CDR3 size: 16 residues. The germline V and J ends were trimmed by 1 base and 2 bases, with 14 bases remaining between them. The CDR3 DNA reads TGTGCCAGCAGCTTAGTGGTTAGCGGCCGGCAAGAGACCCAGTACTTC. Translating gives CASSLVVSGRQETQYF. Full variable domain (remainder filled in from reference TRBV11-1 and TRBJ2-5): EAEVAQSPRYKITEKSQAVAFWCDPISGHATLYWYRQILGQGPELLVQFQDESVVDDSQLPKDRFSAERLKGVDSTLKIQPAELGDSAMYLCASSLVVSGRQETQYFGPGTRLLVL.

This chain links TRBV29-1 with TRBJ2-1; TRBD1 is a possible D gene (6 bases). In germline, CDR1 is SQVTM, CDR2 ANQGSEA. This CDR3 contains 12 residues. The V gene lost 5 bases and the J gene lost 6 bases, with 11 bases spanning the gap. The CDR3 is CSVLEDSNEQFF. CDR3 sequence (DNA): TGCAGCGTTCTTGAGGACAGCAATGAGCAGTTCTTC.

In this sample, this clonotype turned up a few times. The rearrangement uses TRBV7-9 and TRBJ1-6; a possible D gene is TRBD1 (6 bases). The CDR3 sequence is 17 residues long. V dropped 5 bases and J dropped 13 bases, with 27 bases sitting between them. CDR1 and CDR2 (germline): SEHNR, FQNEAQ (reference sequence). CDR3 bases: TGTGCCAGCAGCCACGTTACAGGGAGCGGTTCCCTGGTGCCCCTCCACTTT. This translates into CASSHVTGSGSLVPLHF.

The chain recombines TRBV18 with TRBJ2-3; 8 nucleotides align to TRBD1. Trimming removed 3 bases from V and 3 bases from J; junction bases left unmatched: 5. Germline loops: CDR1 KGHSH, CDR2 LQKENI. The CDR3 length is 15 residues. In nucleotides, the CDR3 is TGTGCCAGCTCACCCGGACAGGGAAGGACAGATACGCAGTATTTT. This sequence encodes CASSPGQGRTDTQYF. Complete variable domain (other parts from reference TRBV18 and TRBJ2-3): NAGVMQNPRHLVRRRGQEARLRCSPMKGHSHVYWYRQLPEEGLKFMVYLQKENIIDESGMPKERFSAEFPKEGPSILRIQQVVRGDSAAYFCASSPGQGRTDTQYFGPGTRLTVL.

J is TRBJ2-1 and V is TRBV25-1, with 8 bases lining up with TRBD2. V dropped 0 bases and J dropped 1; count of bases not matched to a gene: 14. CDR1 and CDR2 (germline): MGHDK, SYGVNS. The CDR3 totals 20 residues. CDR3: CASSEYDAGGLKASYNEQFF. Here the CDR3 DNA reads TGTGCCAGCAGTGAATATGACGCGGGAGGCTTGAAGGCGTCCTACAATGAGCAGTTCTTC.

The DNA of the CDR3 is TGTGCCAGCTCACCCTATAGGTGGGGTGAAGGCTACACCTTC. Residues: CASSPYRWGEGYTF. V and J are TRBV18 and TRBJ1-2; D is ambiguous. The CDR3 is 14 residues long. Germline assignment: CDR1 KGHSH and CDR2 LQKENI. Deletions cut 3 bases from V and 8 bases from J, with 16 bases between. The full variable domain, its missing parts supplied by reference TRBV18 and TRBJ1-2, is NAGVMQNPRHLVRRRGQEARLRCSPMKGHSHVYWYRQLPEEGLKFMVYLQKENIIDESGMPKERFSAEFPKEGPSILRIQQVVRGDSAAYFCASSPYRWGEGYTFGSGTRLTVV.

This clonotype was found a few times. This CDR3 reads CASSPGGGDQPQHF. The CDR3 DNA sequence: TGTGCCAGCTCACCAGGGGGGGGCGATCAGCCCCAGCATTTT. The genes are TRBV18 and TRBJ1-5; possible D gene TRBD1, 6 bases. Trimming took 2 bases from V and 5 from J, leaving 10 bases between them. Germline V CDR1 and CDR2: KGHSH, LQKENI. This CDR3 comprises 14 residues.

The rearrangement uses TRBV5-1 and TRBJ2-1; TRBD2 is a possible D gene (5 bases). V lost 1 base and J lost 3, with 8 bases in between. The CDR3 has 14 residues. The germline V gene has CDR1 SGHRS and CDR2 YFSETQ. CDR3: CASSLRRSYNEQFF. As DNA, the CDR3 is TGCGCCAGCAGCTTGAGGAGGAGCTACAATGAGCAGTTCTTC.